This T cell receptor (beta chain) was profiled in a study of OX40 agonist ivuxolimab in advanced cancers. Broader study findings: Clonal expansion by week 6 occurred in CD4+ and CD8+ blood T cells (at 0.1 to 3.0 mg/kg). CD8+ T cells averaged more expanded clones than CD4+.

In regard to this clone: Its antigen remains unidentified.

Clones were read by immunoSEQ multiplex PCR, and TCRdb kept only the in-frame ones, dropping some. The data show about 68,000 clones, over 80% seen once. This CDR3 has 11 amino acids. The V and J ends lost 2 bases and 6 bases respectively, with 5 bases between them. Per the germline V gene, CDR1 is DFQATT and CDR2 is SNEGSKA (reference sequence). This TCR derives from an adult with an advanced solid tumor such as melanoma, head and neck, liver or kidney cancer. The chain carries TRBV20-1 and TRBJ2-1; no firm D call. Sequencing used CD4+ or CD8+ T cells sorted from blood, obtained in a trial of the OX40 agonist ivuxolimab. CDR3 DNA sequence: TGCAGTGCTAGAAACGGCAATGAGCAGTTCTTC. Protein product: CSARNGNEQFF.